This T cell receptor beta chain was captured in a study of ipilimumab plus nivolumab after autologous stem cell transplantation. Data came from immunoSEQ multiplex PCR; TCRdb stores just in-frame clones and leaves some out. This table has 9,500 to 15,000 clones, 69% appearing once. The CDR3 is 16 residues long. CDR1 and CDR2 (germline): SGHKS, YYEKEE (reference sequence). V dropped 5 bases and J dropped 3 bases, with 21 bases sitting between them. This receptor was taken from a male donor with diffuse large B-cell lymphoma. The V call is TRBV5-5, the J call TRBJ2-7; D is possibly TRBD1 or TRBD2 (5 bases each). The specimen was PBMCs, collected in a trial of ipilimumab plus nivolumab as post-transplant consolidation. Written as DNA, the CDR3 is TGTGCCAGCAGACCTTCCGGGACCCTCGCCGACTACGAGCAGTACTTC. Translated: CASRPSGTLADYEQYF. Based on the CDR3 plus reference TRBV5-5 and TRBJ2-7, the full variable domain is DAGVTQSPTHLIKTRGQQVTLRCSPISGHKSVSWYQQVLGQGPQFIFQYYEKEERGRGNFPDRFSARQFPNYSSELNVNALLLGDSALYLCASRPSGTLADYEQYFGPGTRLTVT.